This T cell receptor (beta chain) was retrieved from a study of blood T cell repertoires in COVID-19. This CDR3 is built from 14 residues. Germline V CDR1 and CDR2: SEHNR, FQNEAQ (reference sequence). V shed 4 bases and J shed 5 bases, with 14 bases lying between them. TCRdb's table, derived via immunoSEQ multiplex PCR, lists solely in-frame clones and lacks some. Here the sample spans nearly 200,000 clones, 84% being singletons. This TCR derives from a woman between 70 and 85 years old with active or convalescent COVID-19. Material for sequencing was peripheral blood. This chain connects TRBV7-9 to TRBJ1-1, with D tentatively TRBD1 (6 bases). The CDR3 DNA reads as TGTGCCAGCAGCTCGGCAGGGGTGGAAACTGAAGCTTTCTTT. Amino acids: CASSSAGVETEAFF.